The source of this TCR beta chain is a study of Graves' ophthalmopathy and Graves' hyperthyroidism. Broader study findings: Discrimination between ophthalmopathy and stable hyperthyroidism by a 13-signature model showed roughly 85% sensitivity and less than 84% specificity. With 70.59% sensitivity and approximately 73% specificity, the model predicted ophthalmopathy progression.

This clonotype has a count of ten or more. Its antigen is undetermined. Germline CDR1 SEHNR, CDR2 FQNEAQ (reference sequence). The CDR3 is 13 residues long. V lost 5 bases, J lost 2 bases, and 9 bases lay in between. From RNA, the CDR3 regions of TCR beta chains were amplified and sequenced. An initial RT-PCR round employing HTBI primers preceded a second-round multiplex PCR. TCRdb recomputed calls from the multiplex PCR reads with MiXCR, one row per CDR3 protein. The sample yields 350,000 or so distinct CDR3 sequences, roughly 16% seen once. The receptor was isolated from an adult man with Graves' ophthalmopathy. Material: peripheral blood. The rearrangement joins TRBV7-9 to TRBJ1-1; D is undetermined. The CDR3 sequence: CASSPDFNTEAFF. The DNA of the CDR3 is TGTGCCAGCAGCCCGGACTTTAACACTGAAGCTTTCTTT. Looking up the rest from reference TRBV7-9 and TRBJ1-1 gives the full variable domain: DTGVSQNPRHKITKRGQNVTFRCDPISEHNRLYWYRQTLGQGPEFLTYFQNEAQLEKSRLLSDRFSAERPKGSFSTLEIQRTEQGDSAMYLCASSPDFNTEAFFGQGTRLTVV.